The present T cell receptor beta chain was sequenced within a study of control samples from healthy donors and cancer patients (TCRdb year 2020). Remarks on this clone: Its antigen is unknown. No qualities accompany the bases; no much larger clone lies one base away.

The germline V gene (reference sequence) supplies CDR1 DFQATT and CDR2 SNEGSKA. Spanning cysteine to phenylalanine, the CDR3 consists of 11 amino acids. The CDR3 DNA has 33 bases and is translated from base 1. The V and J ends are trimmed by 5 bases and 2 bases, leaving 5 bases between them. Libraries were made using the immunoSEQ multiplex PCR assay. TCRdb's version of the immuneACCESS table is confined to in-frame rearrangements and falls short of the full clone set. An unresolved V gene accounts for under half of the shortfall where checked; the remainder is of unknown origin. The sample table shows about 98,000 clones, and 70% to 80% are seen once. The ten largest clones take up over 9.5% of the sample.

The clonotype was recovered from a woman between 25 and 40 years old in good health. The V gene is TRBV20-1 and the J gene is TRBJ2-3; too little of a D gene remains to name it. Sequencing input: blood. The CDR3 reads CSALYTDTQYF. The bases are TGCAGTGCTCTGTACACAGATACGCAGTATTTT.